Listed below are T cell receptor beta chains from one sample, sequenced in a study of CD8+CD57+ T cells in acquired aplastic anemia. One entry per CDR3 protein results from TCRdb running MiXCR on the reads. The table lists fewer than 200,000 distinct CDR3 sequences, 70% to 80% of them singletons, with approximately 50% in the top ten. Specimen: sorted CD4+, CD8+, or CD8+CD57+ T cells (not recorded which) from PBMCs. Every receptor here comes from a human donor with aplastic anemia. The CDR3 runs from the conserved cysteine through the conserved F or W. A clone size is listed for some rows: how often the clone was seen (once, few, many), or a class if it is expanded.

V gene: TRBV11-1
clone size: .
J gene: TRBJ2-7
CDR3 protein: CASSPGQGFHEQYF

V gene: TRBV10-3
clone size: .
J gene: TRBJ2-2
CDR3 protein: CAIQGNTGELFF

V gene: TRBV7-9
clone size: .
J gene: TRBJ2-3
CDR3 protein: CASSRRGREDTQYF

V gene: TRBV5-8
clone size: .
J gene: TRBJ1-5
CDR3 protein: CASSLALQFNQPQHF

V gene: TRBV7-9
clone size: once
J gene: TRBJ2-7
CDR3 protein: CASSPGRQGANF

V gene: TRBV19
clone size: .
J gene: TRBJ1-5
CDR3 protein: CASSIVVGNQPQHF

V gene: TRBV12-3/TRBV12-4
clone size: .
J gene: TRBJ2-1
CDR3 protein: CASSPSWGHNEQFF

V gene: TRBV20-1
clone size: .
J gene: TRBJ2-7
CDR3 protein: CSAPGDGAYEQYF

V gene: TRBV29-1
clone size: .
J gene: TRBJ2-1
CDR3 protein: CSQTGRGFSQNEQFF

V gene: TRBV10-2
clone size: .
J gene: TRBJ2-1
CDR3 protein: CASSSGLAGGHEQFF

V gene: TRBV7-2
clone size: .
J gene: TRBJ2-2
CDR3 protein: CASRDLAGGPTGELFF

V gene: TRBV5-1
clone size: .
J gene: TRBJ2-1
CDR3 protein: CASSSDLYDDEQFF

V gene: TRBV24-1
clone size: .
J gene: TRBJ1-2
CDR3 protein: CATSAAGKKVNYGYTF

V gene: TRBV15
clone size: .
J gene: TRBJ2-1
CDR3 protein: CATSRELAGGFNEQFF

V gene: TRBV7-9
clone size: medium-sized
J gene: TRBJ2-7
CDR3 protein: CASNPQGDYEQYF

V gene: TRBV20-1
clone size: .
J gene: TRBJ2-5
CDR3 protein: CSARAPGLAGGTQYF

V gene: TRBV6-5
clone size: .
J gene: .
CDR3 protein: CASRPRGQRGNTIYF

V gene: TRBV5-1
clone size: .
J gene: TRBJ2-1
CDR3 protein: CASRKGGSGYNEQFF

V gene: TRBV7-2
clone size: once
J gene: TRBJ2-3
CDR3 protein: CASSLATRDTQYF

V gene: TRBV24-1
clone size: few
J gene: TRBJ1-2
CDR3 protein: CATSDPGREYGYTF

V gene: TRBV19
clone size: .
J gene: TRBJ2-1
CDR3 protein: CASSIGGIQFNEQFF

V gene: TRBV20-1
clone size: .
J gene: TRBJ1-1
CDR3 protein: CSARDTGSGAGTEAFF

V gene: TRBV24-1
clone size: .
J gene: TRBJ2-7
CDR3 protein: CATLASEGSYEQYF

V gene: TRBV9
clone size: .
J gene: TRBJ2-5
CDR3 protein: CASSEAGLADQETQYF

V gene: TRBV20-1
clone size: .
J gene: TRBJ2-3
CDR3 protein: CSTTSLTDTQYF

V gene: TRBV5-1
clone size: once
J gene: TRBJ1-5
CDR3 protein: CASSMDRGQESQPQHF

V gene: TRBV6-6
clone size: .
J gene: TRBJ1-5
CDR3 protein: CASNARGGNQPQHF

V gene: TRBV5-1
clone size: few
J gene: TRBJ1-1
CDR3 protein: CASLSTMNTEAFF

V gene: TRBV20-1
clone size: .
J gene: TRBJ2-1
CDR3 protein: CSARRPAGDYNEQFF

V gene: TRBV7-2
clone size: .
J gene: TRBJ2-1
CDR3 protein: CASSLEMGLAGHEQFF

V gene: TRBV5-5
clone size: once
J gene: TRBJ1-1
CDR3 protein: CASSSNRNTEAFF

V gene: TRBV20-1
clone size: once
J gene: TRBJ2-1
CDR3 protein: CSARDYTSGVYNEQFF

V gene: TRBV6-2/TRBV6-3
clone size: .
J gene: TRBJ1-1
CDR3 protein: CASSYPRGEAFF

V gene: TRBV24-1
clone size: .
J gene: TRBJ2-2
CDR3 protein: CATSDSGIYTGELFF

V gene: TRBV20-1
clone size: .
J gene: TRBJ1-5
CDR3 protein: CSAPGQAGNQPQHF

V gene: TRBV10-3
clone size: .
J gene: TRBJ2-1
CDR3 protein: CAISAPGLAGNEQFF

V gene: TRBV7-9
clone size: .
J gene: TRBJ2-7
CDR3 protein: CASSLGTSHEQYF

V gene: TRBV19
clone size: many
J gene: TRBJ1-1
CDR3 protein: CASSIGDIEAFF

V gene: TRBV29-1
clone size: .
J gene: TRBJ2-2
CDR3 protein: CSVKGDRKTPRHTGELSW

V gene: TRBV7-9
clone size: .
J gene: TRBJ1-2
CDR3 protein: CASSLGLYGYTF

V gene: TRBV5-1
clone size: .
J gene: TRBJ1-6
CDR3 protein: CASSLEGLNSPLHF

V gene: TRBV20-1
clone size: .
J gene: TRBJ2-7
CDR3 protein: CSATPGQIYEQYF

V gene: TRBV6-5
clone size: few
J gene: TRBJ2-1
CDR3 protein: CASSLAGGNNEQFF

V gene: TRBV20-1
clone size: .
J gene: TRBJ1-5
CDR3 protein: CSARDPLAGGKETQHF

V gene: TRBV6-1
clone size: .
J gene: TRBJ1-2
CDR3 protein: CASSEFYGYTF

V gene: TRBV7-2
clone size: .
J gene: TRBJ2-5
CDR3 protein: CASSTPPAGGGETQYF

V gene: TRBV2
clone size: .
J gene: TRBJ2-1
CDR3 protein: CASSEEQAGVEFF

V gene: TRBV7-2
clone size: .
J gene: TRBJ1-6
CDR3 protein: CASSPTAIPNSPLHF

V gene: TRBV6-1
clone size: few
J gene: TRBJ1-4
CDR3 protein: CASSESPGSDEKLFF

V gene: TRBV19
clone size: .
J gene: TRBJ2-7
CDR3 protein: CASTPGGSYEQYF

V gene: TRBV20-1
clone size: .
J gene: TRBJ1-2
CDR3 protein: CSAGQGYTF

V gene: TRBV29-1
clone size: few
J gene: TRBJ2-3
CDR3 protein: CSVEVGSTDTQYF

V gene: TRBV28
clone size: .
J gene: TRBJ2-7
CDR3 protein: CASTQGSGRVYEQYF

V gene: TRBV20-1
clone size: .
J gene: TRBJ2-7
CDR3 protein: CSARDAITTYEQYF

V gene: TRBV9
clone size: .
J gene: TRBJ1-2
CDR3 protein: CASSVSDRGAFYGYTF

V gene: TRBV5-4
clone size: once
J gene: TRBJ2-7
CDR3 protein: CASSLGLAASLGGQYF

V gene: TRBV20-1
clone size: few
J gene: TRBJ2-5
CDR3 protein: CSASSILETQYF